This T cell receptor (beta chain) was profiled in a study of cytomegalovirus exposure and HLA in healthy donors. Study summary: A later analysis reported the same platform for the 100 to 150 validation repertoires and the approximately 640 first-cohort repertoires. Study-wide results and caveats: Cytomegalovirus-associated status was assigned to roughly 160 TCR beta chains. It was reported that the classifier diagnosed cytomegalovirus status with high specificity and sensitivity in both the original and validation cohorts.

An approximately 130-subject validation cohort, separate from the 666-subject first cohort, supplied the donors. A word on this clone: Its matching antigen is unknown.

Germline trimming cut 6 bases from V and 7 bases from J; bases unmatched to any gene: 15. The germline gives CDR1 MDHEN, CDR2 SYDVKM. This CDR3 contains 15 residues. TCRdb keeps only in-frame clones here, not all; method: immunoSEQ multiplex PCR. The sample contains 45,000 to 65,000 clones, roughly 93% of which appear only once. The chain recombines TRBV28 with TRBJ2-7, with 7 positions matching TRBD1. This TCR came from a young woman in good health and CMV-seropositive. Sequencing was carried out using PBMCs. The CDR3 bases are TGTGCCAGCAGCCAGACAGGGAGCCGGACCGGAGAGCAGTACTTC. Its translation: CASSQTGSRTGEQYF. Together with reference TRBV28 and TRBJ2-7, the CDR3 gives the full variable domain: DVKVTQSSRYLVKRTGEKVFLECVQDMDHENMFWYRQDPGLGLRLIYFSYDVKMKEKGDIPEGYSVSREKKERFSLILESASTNQTSMYLCASSQTGSRTGEQYFGPGTRLTVT.